This TCR beta chain was identified in a study of regulatory T cells in long-lasting Graves disease. About the study: Persistent Graves' disease denoted over 5 years of antithyroid drugs plus positive TSH receptor antibodies. Findings of the study overall: Among persistent patients, a larger number of public clonotypes were shared (approximately 2,900) than among newly diagnosed patients (about 950). Graves' patients with persistent disease showed TCR diversity lower than patients newly diagnosed. Under persistent disease, TRBV28, TRBJ1-2 and TRBJ2-5 were used preferentially.

Arm-PCR with iRepertoire HTBI primers amplified the CDR3 regions for these TCR beta libraries. TCRdb reprocessed the multiplex PCR reads with MiXCR, giving one entry per CDR3 protein. The sample contains around 460,000 distinct CDR3 sequences, 20% to 25% of which appear only once. This CDR3 has 15 residues. The V end lost 5 bases, the J end lost 4 bases, and 15 bases lay between the germline ends. CDR1 is MDHEN, CDR2 SYDVKM, per germline. At least ten counts were recorded for this clonotype. Antigen specificity is unknown. Noted time point: persistent/refractory GD, antithyroid drugs over 5 years with positive TRAb. From RNA extracted from PBMCs, the TCR library was made.

The V call is TRBV28, the J call TRBJ1-5; tentative D call: TRBD1 (6 bases). The specimen comprised peripheral blood mononuclear cells (PBMCs), sampled when the disease was refractory, from a patient treated with antithyroid drugs. This TCR derives from a female donor with Graves disease. The DNA for the CDR3 is TGTGCCAGCAGTCCACAGACAGGCTTAAATCAGCCCCAGCATTTT. Protein sequence: CASSPQTGLNQPQHF.